Here is one TCR beta chain with its context. This clone's antigen is unknown. Qualities for individual bases were not recorded, and no much larger clone is one base off. TCRbeta CDR3 regions were amplified from genomic DNA by means of the immunoSEQ Assay, a bias-controlled multiplex PCR. For the original study's pipeline: The number of nucleated cells in each sample was estimated from the amplification of reference gene primers within the assay. Sequence reads were collapsed and filtered to measure the absolute abundance of every unique TCRbeta CDR3 rearrangement. For each sample, productive Simpson clonality was calculated by taking the square root of Simpson's diversity index across productive rearrangements. This is the immuneACCESS table as TCRdb keeps it, with only in-frame sequences that have V and J called. A part of the clones is gone; compared with another copy, unresolved V genes explain less than half, and the rest is unexplained. That table supplies the V and J calls and clone size; D and trimming were determined from the DNA. The sample includes around 100,000 clones, with 75% to 95% observed a single time. In total, the top ten clones hold 5% to 6.5% of the sample.

V drops 2 bases and J drops 1 base, leaving 13 bases in between. The germline V gene provides CDR1 SGHRS and CDR2 YFSETQ. The CDR3 numbers 16 residues from cysteine through phenylalanine. Just CDR3 DNA is preserved here, 48 bases in frame from base 1. The sample belongs to a study of blood T cell repertoires in COVID-19 (dated by TCRdb to 2019 to 2021). Broadly, across the study: Samples from collaborators originated in the United States, Italy and Spain and spanned both the acute and convalescent phases of COVID-19. The material from the prospective study consisted of cDNA or gDNA derived from T cells, B-cell-depleted T cells, or PBMCs. The samples were drawn from two sources: the first 160 participants of the ongoing ImmuneRACE study, and 1,200 or so subjects contributed by 6 global collaborators. A freely available public database, intended as a resource for researchers studying the immune response to SARS-CoV-2, is where the repertoires were released. HLA class I and class II types, where available, came from metadata supplied by the sample provider rather than from assay-based typing. Nearly every sample came with metadata listing a de-identified subject ID, COVID-19 status, age in years and sex. The dataset comprised deeply sampled blood TCRbeta repertoires from subjects exposed to, actively infected with, or recovered from COVID-19.

Collaborating institutions collected whole blood in K2EDTA tubes following their own protocols. For TCRbeta analysis, collaborators shipped samples as frozen whole blood, isolated PBMCs, or DNA extracted from either of those sample types. The investigation overall reported the following: How much clinical and demographic metadata was included differed by source and by participant, and the metadata was provided uncurated.

Material: peripheral blood. This clonotype was sampled from a man in his forties or fifties with acute or convalescent COVID-19. This sequence uses TRBV5-1 and TRBJ1-3, and TRBD1 may be the D gene, going by 5 matching bases. The CDR3 region: CASSLAGTQSGNTIYF. The nucleotides read TGCGCCAGCAGCTTAGCCGGGACTCAGTCTGGAAACACCATATATTTT.